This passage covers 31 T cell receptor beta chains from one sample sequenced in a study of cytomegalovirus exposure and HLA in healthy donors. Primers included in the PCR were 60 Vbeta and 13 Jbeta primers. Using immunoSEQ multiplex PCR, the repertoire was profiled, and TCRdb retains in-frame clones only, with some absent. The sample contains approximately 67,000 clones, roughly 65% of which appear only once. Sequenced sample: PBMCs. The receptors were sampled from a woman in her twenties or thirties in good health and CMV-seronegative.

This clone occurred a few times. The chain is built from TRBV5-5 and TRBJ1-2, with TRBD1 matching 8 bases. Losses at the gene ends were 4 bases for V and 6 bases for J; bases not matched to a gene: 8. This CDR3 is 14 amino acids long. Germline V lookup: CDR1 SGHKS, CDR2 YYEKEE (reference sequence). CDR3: CASSQAGQGDGYTF. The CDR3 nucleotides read TGTGCCAGCAGCCAAGCCGGACAGGGTGATGGCTACACCTTC.

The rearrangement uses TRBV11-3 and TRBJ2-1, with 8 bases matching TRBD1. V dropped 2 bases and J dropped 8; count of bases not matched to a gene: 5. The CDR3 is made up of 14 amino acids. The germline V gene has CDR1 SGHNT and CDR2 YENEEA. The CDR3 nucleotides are TGTGCCAGCAGCTTATCAGGGGGCCGATATGAGCAGTTCTTC. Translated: CASSLSGGRYEQFF.

Here the CDR3 reads CASSLSLTPEAFF. CDR3 sequence (DNA): TGTGCCAGCTCACTATCCTTGACACCTGAAGCTTTCTTT. The V call is TRBV18, the J call TRBJ1-1; D unclear. Germline V gene lookup returns CDR1 KGHSH and CDR2 LQKENI. V lost 4 bases and J 6 bases, leaving 12 bases between the germline ends. This CDR3 spans 13 amino acids.

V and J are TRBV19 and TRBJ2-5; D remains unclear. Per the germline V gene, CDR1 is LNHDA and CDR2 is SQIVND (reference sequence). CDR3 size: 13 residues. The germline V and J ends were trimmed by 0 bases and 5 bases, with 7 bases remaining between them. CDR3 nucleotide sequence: TGTGCCAGTAGTATAGACCTGGAGGAGACCCAGTACTTC. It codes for CASSIDLEETQYF.

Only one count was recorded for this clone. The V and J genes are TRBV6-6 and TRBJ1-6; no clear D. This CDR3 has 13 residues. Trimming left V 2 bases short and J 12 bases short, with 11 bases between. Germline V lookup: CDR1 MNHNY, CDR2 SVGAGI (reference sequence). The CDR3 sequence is CASSYTVGRPLHF. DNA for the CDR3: TGTGCCAGCAGTTACACGGTTGGGAGACCCCTCCACTTT.

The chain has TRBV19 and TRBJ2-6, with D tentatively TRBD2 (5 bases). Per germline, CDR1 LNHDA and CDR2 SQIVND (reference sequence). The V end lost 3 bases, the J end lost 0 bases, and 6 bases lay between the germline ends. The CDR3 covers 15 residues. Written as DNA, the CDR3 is TGTGCCAGTAGTATCCGGGGCTCTGGGGCCAACGTCCTGACTTTC. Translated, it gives CASSIRGSGANVLTF.

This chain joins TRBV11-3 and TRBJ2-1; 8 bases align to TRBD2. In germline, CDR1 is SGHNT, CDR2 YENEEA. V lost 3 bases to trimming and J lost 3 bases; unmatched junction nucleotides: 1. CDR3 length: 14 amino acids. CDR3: CASSLSGGYNEQFF. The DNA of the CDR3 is TGTGCCAGCAGCTTGAGCGGGGGCTACAATGAGCAGTTCTTC.

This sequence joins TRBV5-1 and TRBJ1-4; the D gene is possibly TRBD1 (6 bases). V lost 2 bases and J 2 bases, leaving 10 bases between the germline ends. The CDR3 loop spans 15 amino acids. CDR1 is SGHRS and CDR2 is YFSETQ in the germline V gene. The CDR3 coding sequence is TGCGCCAGCAGCTTCGGCCAGGGGACTAATGAAAAACTGTTTTTT. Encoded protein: CASSFGQGTNEKLFF.

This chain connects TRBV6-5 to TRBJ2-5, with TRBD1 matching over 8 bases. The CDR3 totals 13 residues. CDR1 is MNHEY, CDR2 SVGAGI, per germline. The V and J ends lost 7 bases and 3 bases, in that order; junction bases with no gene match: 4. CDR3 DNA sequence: TGTGCCAGCACTCTACAGGGGGAAGAGACCCAGTACTTC. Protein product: CASTLQGEETQYF.

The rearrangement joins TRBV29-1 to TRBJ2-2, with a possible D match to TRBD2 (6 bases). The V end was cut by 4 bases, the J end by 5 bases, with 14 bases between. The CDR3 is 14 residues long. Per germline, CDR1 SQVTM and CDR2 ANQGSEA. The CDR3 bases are TGCAGCGTTGGGGTCACAGGAGGGACCGGGGAGCTGTTTTTT. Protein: CSVGVTGGTGELFF.

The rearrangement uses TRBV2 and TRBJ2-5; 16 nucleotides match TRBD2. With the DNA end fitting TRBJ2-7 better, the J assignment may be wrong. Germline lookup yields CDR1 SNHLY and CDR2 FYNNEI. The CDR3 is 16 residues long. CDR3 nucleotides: TGTGCCAGCAGACAAGGGACTAGCGGGGGGGTAGACGAGCAGTACTTC. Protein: CASRQGTSGGVDEQYF.

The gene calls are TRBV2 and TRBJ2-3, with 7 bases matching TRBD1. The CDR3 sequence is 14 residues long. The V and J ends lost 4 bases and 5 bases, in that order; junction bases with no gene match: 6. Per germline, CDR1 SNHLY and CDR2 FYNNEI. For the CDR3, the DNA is TGTGCCAGCAGTGTTGACAGGGCGGGAGATACGCAGTATTTT. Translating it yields CASSVDRAGDTQYF.

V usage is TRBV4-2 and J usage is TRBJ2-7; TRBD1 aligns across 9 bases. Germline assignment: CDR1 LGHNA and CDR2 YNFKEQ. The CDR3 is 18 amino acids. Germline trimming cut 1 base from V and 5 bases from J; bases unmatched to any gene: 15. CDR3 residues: CASSQAFGRGTGWDEQYF. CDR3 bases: TGTGCCAGCAGCCAAGCCTTTGGTAGGGGGACAGGGTGGGACGAGCAGTACTTC.

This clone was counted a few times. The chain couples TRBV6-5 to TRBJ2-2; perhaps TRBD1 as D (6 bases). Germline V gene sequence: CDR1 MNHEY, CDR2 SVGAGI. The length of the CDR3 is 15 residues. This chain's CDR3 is CVSLGRGSRTGELFF. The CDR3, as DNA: TGTGTCTCACTCGGAAGGGGGTCGAGAACCGGGGAGCTGTTTTTT.

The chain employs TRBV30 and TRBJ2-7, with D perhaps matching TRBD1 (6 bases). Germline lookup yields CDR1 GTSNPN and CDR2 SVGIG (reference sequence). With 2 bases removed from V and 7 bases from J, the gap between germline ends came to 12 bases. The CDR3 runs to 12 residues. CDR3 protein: CAWSTTGREQYF. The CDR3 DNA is TGTGCCTGGAGTACGACAGGTAGGGAGCAGTACTTC.

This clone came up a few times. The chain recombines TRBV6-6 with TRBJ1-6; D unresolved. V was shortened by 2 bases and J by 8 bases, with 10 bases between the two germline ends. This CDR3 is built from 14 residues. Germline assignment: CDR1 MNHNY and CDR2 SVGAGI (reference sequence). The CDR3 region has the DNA TGTGCCAGCAGTTACCGAGACGGGGATTCACCCCTCCACTTT. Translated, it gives CASSYRDGDSPLHF.

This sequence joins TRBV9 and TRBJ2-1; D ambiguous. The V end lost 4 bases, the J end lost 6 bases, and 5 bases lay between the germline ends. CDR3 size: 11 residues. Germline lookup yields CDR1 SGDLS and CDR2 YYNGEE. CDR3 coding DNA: TGTGCCAGCAGCCATCCCAATGAGCAGTTCTTC. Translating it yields CASSHPNEQFF.

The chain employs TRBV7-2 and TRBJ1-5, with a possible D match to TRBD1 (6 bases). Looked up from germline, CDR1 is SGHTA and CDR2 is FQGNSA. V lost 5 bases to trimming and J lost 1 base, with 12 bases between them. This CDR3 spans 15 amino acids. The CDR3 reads CASSAQGNSNQPQHF. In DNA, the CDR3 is TGTGCCAGCAGCGCACAGGGTAACAGCAATCAGCCCCAGCATTTT.

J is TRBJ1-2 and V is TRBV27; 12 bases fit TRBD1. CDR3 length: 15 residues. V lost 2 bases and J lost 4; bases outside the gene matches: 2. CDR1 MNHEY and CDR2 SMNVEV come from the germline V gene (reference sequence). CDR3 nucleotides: TGTGCCAGCAGTTTAAAGGGACAGGGGGCCTATGGCTACACCTTC. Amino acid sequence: CASSLKGQGAYGYTF.

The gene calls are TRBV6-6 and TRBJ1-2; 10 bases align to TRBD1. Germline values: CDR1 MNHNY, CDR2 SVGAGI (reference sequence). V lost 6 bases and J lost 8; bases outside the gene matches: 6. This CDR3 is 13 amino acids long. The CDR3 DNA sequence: TGTGCCAGCAGCCGACAGGGGGCCGGCGGCTACACCTTC. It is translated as CASSRQGAGGYTF.

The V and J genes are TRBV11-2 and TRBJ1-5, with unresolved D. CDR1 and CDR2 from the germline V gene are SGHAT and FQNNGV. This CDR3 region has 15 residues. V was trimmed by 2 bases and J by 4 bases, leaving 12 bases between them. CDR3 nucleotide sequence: TGTGCCAGCAGCTTATCGTCACAGAATAATCAGCCCCAGCATTTT. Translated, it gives CASSLSSQNNQPQHF.

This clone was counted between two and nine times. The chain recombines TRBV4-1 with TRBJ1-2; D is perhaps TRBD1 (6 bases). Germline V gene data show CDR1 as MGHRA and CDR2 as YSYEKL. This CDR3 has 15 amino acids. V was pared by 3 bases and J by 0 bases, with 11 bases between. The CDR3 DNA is TGCGCCAGCAGCCATTCCAGGGGTTCTAACTATGGCTACACCTTC. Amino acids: CASSHSRGSNYGYTF.

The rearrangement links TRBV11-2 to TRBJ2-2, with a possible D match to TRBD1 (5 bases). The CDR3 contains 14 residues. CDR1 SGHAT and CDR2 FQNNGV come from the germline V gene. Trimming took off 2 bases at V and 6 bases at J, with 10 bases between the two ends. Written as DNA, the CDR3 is TGTGCCAGCAGCTTAAGGGCAGGGCCCGGGGAGCTGTTTTTT. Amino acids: CASSLRAGPGELFF.

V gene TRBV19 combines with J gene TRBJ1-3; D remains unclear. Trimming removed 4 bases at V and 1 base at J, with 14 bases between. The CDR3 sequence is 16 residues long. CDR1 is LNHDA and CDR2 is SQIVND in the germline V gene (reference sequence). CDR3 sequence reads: CASSTRRGRSGNTIYF. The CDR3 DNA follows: TGTGCCAGTAGTACCCGACGGGGAAGATCTGGAAACACCATATATTTT.

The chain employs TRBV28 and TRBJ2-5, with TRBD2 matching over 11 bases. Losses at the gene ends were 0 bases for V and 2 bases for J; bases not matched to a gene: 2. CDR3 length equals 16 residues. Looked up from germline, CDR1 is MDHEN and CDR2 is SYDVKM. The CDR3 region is CASSLWVAGGQETQYF. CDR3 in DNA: TGTGCCAGCAGTTTATGGGTAGCGGGGGGGCAAGAGACCCAGTACTTC. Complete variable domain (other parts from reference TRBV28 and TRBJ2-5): DVKVTQSSRYLVKRTGEKVFLECVQDMDHENMFWYRQDPGLGLRLIYFSYDVKMKEKGDIPEGYSVSREKKERFSLILESASTNQTSMYLCASSLWVAGGQETQYFGPGTRLLVL.

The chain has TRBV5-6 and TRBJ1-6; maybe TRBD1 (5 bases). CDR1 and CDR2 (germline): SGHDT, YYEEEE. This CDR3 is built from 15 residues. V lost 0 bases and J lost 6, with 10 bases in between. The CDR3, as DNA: TGTGCCAGCAGCTTGGTAGGGGATGGTAATTCACCCCTCCACTTT. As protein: CASSLVGDGNSPLHF.

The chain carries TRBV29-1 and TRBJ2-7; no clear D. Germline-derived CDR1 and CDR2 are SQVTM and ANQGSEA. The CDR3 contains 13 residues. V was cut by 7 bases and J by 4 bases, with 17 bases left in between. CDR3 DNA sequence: TGCAGCGGGGTAGGAGAGGCTGGGTACGAGCAGTACTTC. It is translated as CSGVGEAGYEQYF.

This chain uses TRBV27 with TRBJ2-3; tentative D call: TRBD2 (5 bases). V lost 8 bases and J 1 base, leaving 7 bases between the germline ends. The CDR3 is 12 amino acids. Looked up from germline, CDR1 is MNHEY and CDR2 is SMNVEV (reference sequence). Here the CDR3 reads CASPGGTDTQYF. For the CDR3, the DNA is TGTGCCAGCCCCGGGGGCACAGATACGCAGTATTTT.

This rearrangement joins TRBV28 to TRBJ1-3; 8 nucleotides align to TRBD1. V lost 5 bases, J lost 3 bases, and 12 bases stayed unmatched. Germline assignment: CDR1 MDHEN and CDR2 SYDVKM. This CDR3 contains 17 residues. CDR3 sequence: CASSTTGQGRGGNTIYF. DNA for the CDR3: TGTGCCAGCAGTACAACCGGACAGGGCCGGGGTGGAAACACCATATATTTT.

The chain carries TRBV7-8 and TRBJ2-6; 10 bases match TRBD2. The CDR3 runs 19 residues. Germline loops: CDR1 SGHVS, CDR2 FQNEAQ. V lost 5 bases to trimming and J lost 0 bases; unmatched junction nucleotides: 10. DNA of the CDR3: TGTGCCAGCAGCGCCCATCTAGCGGGGGAACCCTCTGGGGCCAACGTCCTGACTTTC. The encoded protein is CASSAHLAGEPSGANVLTF.

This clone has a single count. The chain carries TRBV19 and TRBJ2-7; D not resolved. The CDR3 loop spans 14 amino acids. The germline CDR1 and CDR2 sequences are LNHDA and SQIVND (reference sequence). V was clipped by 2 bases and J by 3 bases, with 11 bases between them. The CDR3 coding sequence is TGTGCCAGTAGTATAACATATACAGTCTACGAGCAGTACTTC. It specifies CASSITYTVYEQYF.